This is a list of T cell receptor beta chains from one sample in a study of blood T cell repertoires in COVID-19. Profiling relied on immunoSEQ multiplex PCR, and the TCRdb table lists in-frame clones only, not all of them. The sample carries roughly 54,000 clones, roughly 84% recorded once. Source material: peripheral blood. Receptors originate from a man aged 50 to 59 with acute or convalescent COVID-19. Both conserved end residues are part of each CDR3. D genes are given only for firm matches. Only some rows state a clone size, as once, few, many or a class for expanded clones.

length: 16; D: -; J: TRBJ1-3; V: TRBV19; size: -; CDR3: CASSSLPDSSGNTIYF; DNA: TGTGCCAGTAGTTCCCTTCCCGACTCCTCTGGAAACACCATATATTTT
length: 15; D: TRBD2; J: TRBJ2-7; V: TRBV18; size: -; CDR3: CASSPSGGSSYEQYF; DNA: TGTGCCAGCTCACCAAGCGGGGGCTCCTCCTACGAGCAGTACTTC
length: 13; D: TRBD1; J: TRBJ1-1; V: TRBV29-1; size: -; CDR3: CSVTQGPNTEAFF; DNA: TGCAGCGTTACACAGGGGCCTAACACTGAAGCTTTCTTT
length: 15; D: -; J: TRBJ1-2; V: TRBV3-1/TRBV3-2; size: -; CDR3: CASSQAYRVDYGYTF; DNA: TGTGCCAGCAGCCAAGCATACAGGGTGGACTATGGCTACACCTTC
length: 17; D: TRBD1; J: TRBJ1-5; V: TRBV28; size: -; CDR3: CASSPILGTDRNQPQHF; DNA: TGTGCCAGCAGTCCAATCCTTGGGACAGACAGGAATCAGCCCCAGCATTTT
length: 15; D: -; J: TRBJ2-7; V: TRBV5-1; size: -; CDR3: CASSLKGQPSYEQYF; DNA: TGCGCCAGCAGCTTGAAAGGACAACCCTCCTACGAGCAGTACTTC
length: 15; D: -; J: TRBJ1-1; V: TRBV28; size: -; CDR3: CASSQWEQGATEAFF; DNA: TGTGCCAGCAGTCAATGGGAACAGGGAGCCACTGAAGCTTTCTTT
length: 12; D: -; J: TRBJ1-2; V: TRBV6-5; size: -; CDR3: CASTTLGEGYTF; DNA: TGTGCCAGCACCACGCTCGGTGAAGGCTACACCTTC
length: 12; D: -; J: TRBJ2-1; V: TRBV18; size: -; CDR3: CASSLRPDEQFF; DNA: TGTGCCAGCTCGCTACGTCCGGATGAGCAGTTCTTC
length: 16; D: -; J: TRBJ1-1; V: TRBV21-1; size: -; CDR3: CASSRTTAAGNTEAFF; DNA: TGTGCCAGCAGCAGAACCACCGCCGCCGGGAACACTGAAGCTTTCTTT
length: 17; D: TRBD2; J: TRBJ2-3; V: TRBV5-4; size: -; CDR3: CASSPNGLAGAPDTQYF; DNA: TGTGCCAGCAGCCCGAATGGACTAGCGGGAGCCCCAGATACGCAGTATTTT
length: 14; D: -; J: TRBJ1-1; V: TRBV11-1; size: -; CDR3: CASSLNPSYTEAFF; DNA: TGTGCCAGCAGCTTAAACCCCAGTTACACTGAAGCTTTCTTT
length: 14; D: TRBD2; J: TRBJ2-7; V: TRBV7-8; size: -; CDR3: CASSLLAGSYEQYF; DNA: TGTGCCAGCAGCTTACTAGCGGGCTCCTACGAGCAGTACTTC
length: 15; D: TRBD1; J: TRBJ2-2; V: TRBV6-2/TRBV6-3; size: -; CDR3: CASSLGQGYTGELFF; DNA: TGTGCCAGCAGCTTAGGACAGGGGTACACCGGGGAGCTGTTTTTT
length: 16; D: TRBD2; J: TRBJ2-5; V: TRBV24-1; size: -; CDR3: CATSDVEAGVLETQYF; DNA: TGTGCCACCAGTGATGTGGAAGCGGGAGTTTTGGAGACCCAGTACTTC
length: 14; D: -; J: TRBJ2-7; V: TRBV7-9; size: -; CDR3: CASSPNWAGDEQYF; DNA: TGTGCCAGCAGCCCCAACTGGGCAGGGGACGAGCAGTACTTC
length: 15; D: TRBD1; J: TRBJ2-5; V: TRBV27; size: -; CDR3: CASSLPGQGRETQYF; DNA: TGTGCCAGCAGTCTACCGGGACAGGGGAGAGAGACCCAGTACTTC
length: 14; D: TRBD2; J: TRBJ2-2; V: TRBV19; size: -; CDR3: CASSMASGAGELFF; DNA: TGTGCCAGTAGTATGGCTAGCGGGGCCGGGGAGCTGTTTTTT
length: 14; D: -; J: TRBJ2-1; V: TRBV30; size: -; CDR3: CAWSGTLSYNEQFF; DNA: TGTGCCTGGAGTGGGACTCTCTCCTACAATGAGCAGTTCTTC
length: 15; D: TRBD1; J: TRBJ1-2; V: TRBV20-1; size: -; CDR3: CSASRPGTGMDGYTF; DNA: TGCAGTGCTAGTCGTCCCGGGACAGGGATGGATGGCTACACCTTC
length: 18; D: TRBD2; J: TRBJ2-1; V: TRBV11-2; size: once; CDR3: CASSLGTSGSTLYNEQFF; DNA: TGTGCCAGCAGCTTAGGAACTAGCGGGAGTACGCTGTACAATGAGCAGTTCTTC
length: 15; D: TRBD1; J: TRBJ2-7; V: TRBV18; size: -; CDR3: CASSRRDRGTYEQYF; DNA: TGTGCCAGCTCACGACGGGACAGGGGAACCTACGAGCAGTACTTC